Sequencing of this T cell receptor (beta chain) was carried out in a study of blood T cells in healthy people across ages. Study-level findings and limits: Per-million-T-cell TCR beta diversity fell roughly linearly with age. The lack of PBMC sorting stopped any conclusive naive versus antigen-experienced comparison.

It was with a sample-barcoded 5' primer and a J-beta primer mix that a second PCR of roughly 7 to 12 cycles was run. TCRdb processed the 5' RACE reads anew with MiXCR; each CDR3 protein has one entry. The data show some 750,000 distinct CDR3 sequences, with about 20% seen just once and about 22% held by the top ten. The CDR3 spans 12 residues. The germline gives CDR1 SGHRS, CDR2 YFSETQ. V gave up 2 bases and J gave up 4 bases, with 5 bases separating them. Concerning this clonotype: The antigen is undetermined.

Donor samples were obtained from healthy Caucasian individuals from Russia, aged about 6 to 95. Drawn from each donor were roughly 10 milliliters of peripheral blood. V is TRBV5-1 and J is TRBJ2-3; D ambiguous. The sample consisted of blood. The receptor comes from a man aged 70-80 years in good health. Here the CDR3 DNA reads TGCGCCAGCAGCTTTACAGCAGATACGCAGTATTTT. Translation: CASSFTADTQYF.